The clone carrying this TCR beta chain appeared a few times. Its antigen is unknown. The data derive from a study of beta chain features in type 1 diabetes. General observations from the study: The VDJ junctions of type 1 diabetes patients carried fewer insertions and more deletions.

All of the isolated RNA was reverse transcribed, so expressed TCRB transcripts were sequenced. The average read count of naive, central memory and regulatory T cell samples was approximately 3.5 million. This table comes from immunoSEQ multiplex PCR, and its TCRdb copy is limited to in-frame clones, with some not included. The sample lists 310,000 or so clones, about 11% seen once, with around 0.015% in the top ten. The CDR3 runs to 12 residues. V was shortened by 6 bases and J by 1 base, with 7 bases between the two germline ends. The germline CDR1 and CDR2 sequences are SNHLY and FYNNEI. The chain carries TRBV2 and TRBJ2-7; possibly TRBD1 for D (6 bases). The sequencing sample was made of naive CD4+ T cells from blood. This receptor was taken from a woman in her twenties or thirties in good health. CDR3 protein: CASSGQSYEQYF. For the CDR3, the DNA is TGTGCCAGCAGCGGACAGTCCTACGAGCAGTACTTC.